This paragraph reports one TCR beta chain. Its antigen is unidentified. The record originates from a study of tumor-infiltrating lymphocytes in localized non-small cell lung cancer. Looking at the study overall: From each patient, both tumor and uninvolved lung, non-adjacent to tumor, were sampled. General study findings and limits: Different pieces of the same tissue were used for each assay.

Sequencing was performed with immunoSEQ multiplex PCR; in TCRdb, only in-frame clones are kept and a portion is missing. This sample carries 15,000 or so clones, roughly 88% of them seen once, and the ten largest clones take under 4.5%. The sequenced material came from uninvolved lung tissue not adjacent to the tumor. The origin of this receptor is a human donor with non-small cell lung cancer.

The CDR3: CASSPRTGGVAGELFF. As DNA, the CDR3 is TGTGCCAGCAGCCCCAGGACCGGGGGGGTGGCCGGGGAGCTGTTTTTT. The V gene is TRBV7-8, the J gene TRBJ2-2; 8 nucleotides line up with TRBD2. This CDR3 contains 16 residues. Germline CDR1 and CDR2: SGHVS and FQNEAQ. Losses at the gene ends were 5 bases for V and 6 bases for J; bases not matched to a gene: 11. Based on the CDR3 plus reference TRBV7-8 and TRBJ2-2, the full variable domain is GAGVSQSPRYKVAKRGQDVALRCDPISGHVSLFWYQQALGQGPEFLTYFQNEAQLDKSGLPSDRFFAERPEGSVSTLKIQRTQQEDSAVYLCASSPRTGGVAGELFFGEGSRLTVL.